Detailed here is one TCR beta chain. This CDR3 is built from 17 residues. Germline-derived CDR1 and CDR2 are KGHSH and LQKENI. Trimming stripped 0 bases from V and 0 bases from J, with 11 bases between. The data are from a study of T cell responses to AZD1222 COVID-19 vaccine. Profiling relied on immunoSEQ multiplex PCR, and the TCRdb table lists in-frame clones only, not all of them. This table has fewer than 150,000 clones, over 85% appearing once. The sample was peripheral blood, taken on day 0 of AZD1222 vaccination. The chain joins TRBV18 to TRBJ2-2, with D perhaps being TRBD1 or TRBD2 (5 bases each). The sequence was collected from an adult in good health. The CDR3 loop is CASSPPVGVANTGELFF. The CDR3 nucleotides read TGTGCCAGCTCACCACCGGTGGGGGTTGCGAACACCGGGGAGCTGTTTTTT.